These T cell receptor beta chains were read from a single sample in a study of T cells in Graves' hyperthyroidism and ophthalmopathy. MiXCR was run by TCRdb on the multiplex PCR reads, yielding one entry per CDR3 protein. This table has some 560,000 distinct CDR3 sequences, approximately 15% appearing once. The material sequenced was blood. The receptors originated from a woman in her 30s with Graves' hyperthyroidism. The CDR3 runs from the conserved cysteine through the conserved F or W. The D gene is left open where the match is weak. A row's size may be missing; if present it is once, few, many or a size class.

- TRBD1 TRBJ1-2 TRBV6-1 TGTGCCACCGTTGACAGGGGCTATGGCTACACCTTC CATVDRGYGYTF
many TRBD1 TRBJ1-1 TRBV20-1 TGCAGTGCAGATTTGACAGGGTCGACTGAAGCTTTCTTT CSADLTGSTEAFF
- - TRBJ1-2 TRBV20-1 TGCAGTGCTAGAGACCCGGGGAGGGCGAACTATGGCTACACCTTC CSARDPGRANYGYTF
many TRBD1 TRBJ2-3 TRBV30 TGTGCCTGGAGTTCAGGACAGGGGACAGATACGCAGTATTTT CAWSSGQGTDTQYF
few TRBD2 TRBJ2-1 TRBV4-2 TGTGCCAGCAGCCAAGAGAAAAGCGGGAGGTTTGATGAGCAGTTCTTC CASSQEKSGRFDEQFF
- TRBD2 TRBJ2-7 TRBV6-5 TGTGCCAGCAGTTACCGGGGAGGGCTAGCGGGAGTCTCTTACGAGCAGTACTTC CASSYRGGLAGVSYEQYF
few - TRBJ1-2 TRBV30 TGTGCCTGGAGCCTCGGCAGGGACCACTATGGCTACACCTTC CAWSLGRDHYGYTF
few TRBD1 TRBJ1-3 TRBV18 TGTGCCAGCTCACCACAGGGACAGTTCTCTGGAAACACCATATATTTT CASSPQGQFSGNTIYF
many - TRBJ1-1 TRBV10-3 TGTGCCATCAGTGGGGGGACGGCGAACACTGAAGCTTTCTTT CAISGGTANTEAFF
- TRBD2 TRBJ2-1 TRBV19 TGTGCCAGTAGTACCCTAACTAGCGTCGATGAGCAGTTCTTC CASSTLTSVDEQFF
few TRBD2 TRBJ2-3 TRBV5-5 TGTGCCAGCAGCCCGTGGACTAGCGGGAGTTTAGATACGCAGTATTTT CASSPWTSGSLDTQYF
- TRBD2 TRBJ2-1 TRBV7-6 TGTGCCAGCAGCCTGGGGACTAGCGATGAGCAGTTCTTC CASSLGTSDEQFF
many - TRBJ2-7 TRBV3-1 TGTGCCAGCAGCCAAGCGGGAGTGCATTACGAGCAGTACTTC CASSQAGVHYEQYF
many - TRBJ2-2 TRBV6-2/TRBV6-3 TGTGCCAGCAGTAAGGGGAGCGGGGAGCTGTTTTTT CASSKGSGELFF
many TRBD2 TRBJ2-7 TRBV6-5 TGTGCCAGCAGTCTGATCGGGACTAGCAACGAGCAGTACTTC CASSLIGTSNEQYF
few TRBD2 TRBJ2-1 TRBV29-1 TGCAGCGCACACGACCGGACTAGCCCTATTTTCAATGAGCAGTTCTTC CSAHDRTSPIFNEQFF
many TRBD2 TRBJ2-1 TRBV11-2 TGTGCCAGCAGCCGTACTAGCGGGAGATACAATGAGCAGTTCTTC CASSRTSGRYNEQFF
many - TRBJ2-3 TRBV7-2 TGTGCCAGCAGTTATCTAGCGACCCCTAATCAAGATACGCAGTATTTT CASSYLATPNQDTQYF
many - TRBJ2-1 TRBV7-2 TGTGCCAGCTCACCATGGGGCGGAGATAGTTACAATGAGCAGTTCTTC CASSPWGGDSYNEQFF
many TRBD2 TRBJ2-7 TRBV27 TGTGCCAGCAGTTTACTAGGACCGACTAGCGGGAACTCCTACGAGCAGTACTTC CASSLLGPTSGNSYEQYF
many - TRBJ2-5 TRBV3-1 TGTGCCAGCAGCCAAGCGACGAGGGCGGAGACCCAGTACTTC CASSQATRAETQYF
- - TRBJ1-3 TRBV4-2 TGTGCCAGCAGCCAAAGGGAAACTGGAAACACCATATATTTT CASSQRETGNTIYF
- TRBD2 TRBJ2-7 TRBV12-3/TRBV12-4 TGTGCCAGCAGCCCGGGACTAGCGGGAGACGGGTACGAGCAGTACTTC CASSPGLAGDGYEQYF
few TRBD1 TRBJ1-5 TRBV20-1 TGCAGTGCTAAGGGACAGGGGGCAGGTCAGCCCCAGCATTTT CSAKGQGAGQPQHF
many - TRBJ1-1 TRBV30 TGTGCCTGGAGTGTACAAACAGATGAAGCTTTCTTT CAWSVQTDEAFF
many - TRBJ2-5 TRBV28 TGTGCCAGCAGTTTCCGGGGGGAGGGGGGAGTGGAGACCCAGTACTTC CASSFRGEGGVETQYF
many - TRBJ1-1 TRBV6-1 TGTGCCAGCAGGCTGATTCTCCTGAACACTGAAGCTTTCTTT CASRLILLNTEAFF
- TRBD2 TRBJ2-7 TRBV3-1 TGTGCCAGCAGCCGGACTAGCGGAAGGAGCTACGAGCAGTACTTC CASSRTSGRSYEQYF
- - TRBJ2-7 TRBV28 TGTGCCAGCAGTTTTGGTACAGGGCACCCTTGGGAGCAGTACTTC CASSFGTGHPWEQYF
- - TRBJ2-1 TRBV15 TGTGCCACCAGCAGAGATAGTCGAATTCTCCCGTTCTTC CATSRDSRILPFF
few TRBD1 TRBJ2-3 TRBV6-1 TGTGCCAGCAGCCAGACAGGGCTTGGCGCAGATACGCAGTATTTT CASSQTGLGADTQYF
- - TRBJ1-1 TRBV27 TGTGCCAGCAGTTTGTTCGACGACGGCAGAGCTTTCTTT CASSLFDDGRAFF
many - TRBJ2-7 TRBV27 TGTGCCAGCAGTCTTGGTCTTACTGGTGGCTACGAGCAGTACTTC CASSLGLTGGYEQYF
many TRBD2 TRBJ2-3 TRBV5-6 TGTGCCAGCAGCTTGTTCACTAGCGGGAATTGGAATACGCAGTATTTT CASSLFTSGNWNTQYF
few - TRBJ1-5 TRBV20-1 TGCAGTGCTAGTAGAAGGGTGACAGGCCCCTCCAATCAGCCCCAGCATTTT CSASRRVTGPSNQPQHF
many - TRBJ2-3 TRBV7-2 TGTGCCAGCAGCTCAAATATTCTCCGAACGCAGTATTTT CASSSNILRTQYF
many TRBD1 TRBJ2-1 TRBV11-1 TGTGCCAGCAGTGGACAGGAGTACAATGAGCAGTTCTTC CASSGQEYNEQFF
many - TRBJ2-7 TRBV29-1 TGCAGCGTTGAAGAAAAAGTCGGCGAGCAGTACTTC CSVEEKVGEQYF
- TRBD1 TRBJ1-3 TRBV9 TGTGCCAGCAGCAGCAGGGGGGGAAACACCATATATTTT CASSSRGGNTIYF
many - TRBJ2-3 TRBV11-3 TGTGCCAGCACGCGGGGAGGGGGCAATTCAGATACGCAGTATTTT CASTRGGGNSDTQYF
- - TRBJ1-5 TRBV2 TGTGCCAGCAGTGACGGGCCCCAGCGCCAGCAGCCCCAGCATTTT CASSDGPQRQQPQHF
- - TRBJ2-7 TRBV5-6 TGTGCCAGCAGCCCAACCCCACTAGGCCACGAGCAGTACTTC CASSPTPLGHEQYF
many - TRBJ2-1 TRBV28 TGTGCCAGCAGTTTAACCCAAGAAAATTACAATGAGCAGTTCTTC CASSLTQENYNEQFF
- - TRBJ2-3 TRBV6-1 TGTGCCAGCACCTCCGGACCGCACACAGATACGCAGTATTTT CASTSGPHTDTQYF
few - TRBJ2-3 TRBV6-1 TGTGCCAGCATCAGGACTCTCAGCACAGATACGCAGTATTTT CASIRTLSTDTQYF
- - TRBJ1-4 TRBV12-3/TRBV12-4 TGTGCCAGCAGTTTTCAGGGGTTCGACGAAAAACTGTTTTTT CASSFQGFDEKLFF
many - TRBJ2-1 TRBV18 TGTGCCGGAAACCGGGACGAACATGAGCAGTTCTTC CAGNRDEHEQFF
many - TRBJ2-1 TRBV5-8 TGTGCCAGCAGCGTGGGTGAGGGTAACTACAATGAGCAGTTCTTC CASSVGEGNYNEQFF
- - TRBJ2-7 TRBV20-1 TGCAGTGCTAGAGTCCCCTCCTCCTACGAGCAGTACTTC CSARVPSSYEQYF
- - TRBJ2-3 TRBV6-2/TRBV6-3 TGTGCCAGCAGGCAGGACTTTAGCACAGATACGCAGTATTTT CASRQDFSTDTQYF
- - TRBJ2-7 TRBV5-5 TGTGCCAGCAGCGGTACTGGGCGGGCCTCCTACGAGCAGTACTTC CASSGTGRASYEQYF
- - TRBJ1-3 TRBV5-1 TGCGCCAGCAGCTTGGTGCCCGCCTCGAACACCATATATTTT CASSLVPASNTIYF
many - TRBJ1-1 TRBV28 TGTGCCAGCAGTTTATGGGGGACGAACACTGAAGCTTTCTTT CASSLWGTNTEAFF
few TRBD2 TRBJ2-1 TRBV7-3 TGTGCCAGCAGCTTGAGCGGGAGGCGATTTGGGAGTGAGCAGTTCTTC CASSLSGRRFGSEQFF